This is a list of T cell receptor beta chains from one sample in a study of shared clonotypes between healthy human individuals. Repertoires were generated with immunoSEQ multiplex PCR, while TCRdb's copy carries only in-frame clones and drops some. The sample yields 850,000 to 1,200,000 clones, about three quarters seen once. Sequenced input: memory CD4+ T cells sorted from blood. These receptors all stem from a man between 18 and 35 years old in good health. Both conserved end residues are part of each CDR3. D genes are given only for firm matches. Clone size is stated in some rows and not others, as once, few, many or a class when expanded.

DNA	CDR3	size	V	J	D
TGTGCCAGCTCACCAACAGAGGTCTCTGGAAACACCATATATTTT	CASSPTEVSGNTIYF	once	TRBV18	TRBJ1-3	NA
TGTGCCAGCTCACTAGGACGCCAAGAGACCCAGTACTTC	CASSLGRQETQYF	NA	TRBV18	TRBJ2-5	NA
TGCGCCAGCAAGAGGGGGGCAGAGCAAGAGACCCAGTACTTC	CASKRGAEQETQYF	NA	TRBV5-1	TRBJ2-5	NA
TGTGCCAGCAGTTACTCAGGGGACAGGGGGAGCACTGAAGCTTTCTTT	CASSYSGDRGSTEAFF	NA	TRBV6-6	TRBJ1-1	TRBD1
TGCGCCAGCAGCTTGATTGGGACAGGGACGGGGGAGACCCAGTACTTC	CASSLIGTGTGETQYF	NA	TRBV5-1	TRBJ2-5	TRBD1
TGTGCCAGCAGCTTGGAAGGCCCATCAGATACGCAGTATTTT	CASSLEGPSDTQYF	NA	TRBV5-8	TRBJ2-3	NA
TGCGCCAGCAGCTTGGGCTCCTACAATGAGCAGTTCTTC	CASSLGSYNEQFF	NA	TRBV5-1	TRBJ2-1	NA
TGTGCCAGCAGCCAAGATGGAAAGGCGGCGGGACTTTCTGATAATGAAAAACTGTTTTTT	CASSQDGKAAGLSDNEKLFF	NA	TRBV4-2	TRBJ1-4	NA
TGTGCCAGCAGTTACTTGGGGGCTAATGGCTACACCTTC	CASSYLGANGYTF	NA	TRBV6-6	TRBJ1-2	NA
TGTGCCTGGAGTGGATTGACAGCGGCGGGCTACACCTTC	CAWSGLTAAGYTF	NA	TRBV30	TRBJ1-2	NA
TGTGCCAACCACAAAAGGGGACTAGCGGGAGGGGGCGAGCAGTACTTC	CANHKRGLAGGGEQYF	NA	TRBV7-9	TRBJ2-7	TRBD2
TGCGCCAGCAGCTCAGGGTCCACCGGGGAGCTGTTTTTT	CASSSGSTGELFF	NA	TRBV5-1	TRBJ2-2	NA
TGTGCCTGGAGTGTTGGCAGTAGCAATCAGCCCCAGCATTTT	CAWSVGSSNQPQHF	NA	TRBV30	TRBJ1-5	NA
TGCGCCAGCAGCCAGATTGCCGGGACAGCAAACACCGGGGAGCTGTTTTTT	CASSQIAGTANTGELFF	NA	TRBV4-3	TRBJ2-2	TRBD1
TGTGCCACCAGCAGAGATAGGGATACGCAGTATTTT	CATSRDRDTQYF	NA	TRBV15	TRBJ2-3	NA
TGTGCCAGCAGCTTATTTCAGGGGTCCCCTTCGATCTCTGGAAACACCATATATTTT	CASSLFQGSPSISGNTIYF	NA	TRBV11-2	TRBJ1-3	NA